This TCR beta chain comes out of a study of OX40 agonist ivuxolimab in advanced cancers. A note on the overall study: The costimulatory receptor OX40 (CD134) was targeted by ivuxolimab, a fully human IgG2 agonistic monoclonal antibody. Patients were allowed to have had prior anti-PD-1, anti-PD-L1 or anti-CTLA-4 therapy, and around 40% of the dose-escalation patients had previously received checkpoint inhibitors. Intravenous ivuxolimab was administered to patients every 2 weeks at six dose levels: 0.01, 0.1, 0.3, 1.5, 3 and 10 mg/kg. Of the approximately 50 dose-escalation patients, hepatocellular carcinoma was present in around 19, melanoma in some 15, renal cell carcinoma in 9 and head and neck cancer in 9. The purpose of peripheral TCRbeta sequencing was to test whether ivuxolimab changed TCR sequence diversity and led to clonal T-cell expansion. Partial responses occurred in three dose-escalation patients, of whom one had hepatocellular carcinoma and two had cutaneous melanoma. In the dose-escalation cohort, more than 80% of patients were male, and the mean age was 60 years with a range of roughly 20 to 79. The paper covers the monotherapy dose-escalation part of the phase I ivuxolimab trial, which included N ≈ 50 patients. What the study reported, not specific to this receptor: Low levels of normalized T-cell clonal expansion were also shown by some nonresponding patients. At doses of 0.1 to 3.0 mg/kg, clonal expansion of both CD4+ and CD8+ blood T cells was observed from baseline to week 6. The antigen specificity of the peripheral T cells that underwent clonal expansion was not determined. Partial responders in the 0.1-3.0 mg/kg groups had among the lowest normalized peripheral clonal expansion, especially among CD8+ T cells. On average, CD8+ T cells showed more expanded clones than CD4+ T cells after ivuxolimab.

Relative to germline, V is 6 bases shorter and J is 4 bases shorter, with 5 bases between their ends. From the cysteine through the phenylalanine, the CDR3 covers 11 amino acids. Of all the DNA, just the CDR3 is kept, 33 bases in frame from base 1. Sequences SGHRS (CDR1) and YFSETQ (CDR2) are obtained from the germline V gene. Patients with autoimmune disease history or receiving systemic immunosuppression were excluded from the trial. In every dose cohort, peripheral blood was drawn for TCR sequencing at baseline, cycle 4 day 1, and cycle 7 day 1. The samples were drawn from a first-in-human, open-label, multicenter phase I dose-escalation trial of ivuxolimab. Adults with locally advanced or metastatic melanoma, renal cell, hepatocellular, or head and neck squamous cell carcinoma were enrolled in the trial. Before TCR sequencing, CD4+ and CD8+ T cells were separately sorted from peripheral blood.

Genomic DNA was extracted from sorted cells for sequencing of the TCRbeta CDR3 region. TCRbeta CDR3 regions were sequenced using the immunoSEQ Assay. TCRdb stores this immuneACCESS table with in-frame sequences only. Part of the clones is absent; in the studies checked, under half of the shortfall reflects unresolved V genes, and no reason is known for the rest. The table for this sample lists 25,000 to 30,000 clones; roughly 77% of them were counted only once. The ten largest account for roughly 33% of the sample. Concerning this clone: This clone's antigen is unknown. No qualities accompany the bases; no much larger clone lies one base away.

The sample was CD4+ or CD8+ T cells sorted from blood, taken in a trial of the OX40 agonist ivuxolimab. Here the chain combines TRBV5-1 and TRBJ1-3; confidence is insufficient to name the D gene. This TCR was sampled from an adult with an advanced solid tumor such as melanoma, head and neck, liver or kidney cancer. Here is the DNA: TGCGCCAGCACCATCGGAAACACCATATATTTT. Translated, it gives CASTIGNTIYF.